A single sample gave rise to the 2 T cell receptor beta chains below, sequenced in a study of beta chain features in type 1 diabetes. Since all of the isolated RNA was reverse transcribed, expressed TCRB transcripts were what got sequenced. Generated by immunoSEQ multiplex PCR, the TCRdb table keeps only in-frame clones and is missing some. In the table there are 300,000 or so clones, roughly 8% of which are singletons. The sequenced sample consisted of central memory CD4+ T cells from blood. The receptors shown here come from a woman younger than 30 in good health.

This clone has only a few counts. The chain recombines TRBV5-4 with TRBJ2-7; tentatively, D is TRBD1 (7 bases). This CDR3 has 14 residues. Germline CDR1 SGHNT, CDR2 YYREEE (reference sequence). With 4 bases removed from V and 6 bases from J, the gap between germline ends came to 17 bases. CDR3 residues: CASSQVRQGGEQYF. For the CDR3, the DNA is TGTGCCAGCAGCCAAGTTAGGCAGGGGGGCGAGCAGTACTTC.

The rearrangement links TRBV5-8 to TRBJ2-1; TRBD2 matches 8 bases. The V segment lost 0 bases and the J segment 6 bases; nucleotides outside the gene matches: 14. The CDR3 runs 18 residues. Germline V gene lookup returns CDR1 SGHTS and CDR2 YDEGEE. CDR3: CASSLDHGSSGRINEQFF. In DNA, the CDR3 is TGTGCCAGCAGCTTGGACCATGGGAGCAGCGGGAGAATCAATGAGCAGTTCTTC.